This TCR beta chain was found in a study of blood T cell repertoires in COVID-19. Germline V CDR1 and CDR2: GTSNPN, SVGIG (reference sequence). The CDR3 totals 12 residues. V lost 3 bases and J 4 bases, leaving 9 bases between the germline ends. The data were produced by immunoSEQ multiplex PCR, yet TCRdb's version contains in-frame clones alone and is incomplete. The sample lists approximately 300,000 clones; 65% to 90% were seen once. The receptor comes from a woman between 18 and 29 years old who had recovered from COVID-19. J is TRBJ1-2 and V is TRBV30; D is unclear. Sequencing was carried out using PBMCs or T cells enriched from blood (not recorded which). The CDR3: CAWSPSAYGYTF. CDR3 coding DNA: TGTGCCTGGAGCCCAAGCGCCTATGGCTACACCTTC.